This T cell receptor beta chain was found in a study of blood T cell repertoires in COVID-19. The wider study: The analysed material was cDNA or gDNA that came from T cells, B-cell-depleted T cells, or PBMCs.

CDR3 size: 13 residues. Germline V gene sequence: CDR1 SNHLY, CDR2 FYNNEI. Deletions cut 3 bases from V and 4 bases from J, with 7 bases between. Method: immunoSEQ multiplex PCR; TCRdb's copy keeps in-frame clones and lacks some. The table shows about 400,000 clones, with around 88% occurring only once. Sequenced sample: peripheral blood. This sequence originates from a woman aged 25 to 39 with acute or convalescent COVID-19. The J gene is TRBJ1-3, the V gene TRBV2; D remains unclear. CDR3 sequence reads: CASSDTEGNTIYF. The CDR3 DNA reads TGTGCCAGCAGTGATACAGAGGGAAACACCATATATTTT.